The 11 T cell receptor beta chains in this list originate from one sample, sequenced in a study of identifying expanded T cells in peripheral blood. The repertoire was sequenced with immunoSEQ multiplex PCR; TCRdb's copy has only in-frame clones and lacks some. Of about 85,000 clones listed, roughly 91% are singletons. Specimen: blood. Every receptor here comes from a person between 18 and 75 years old in good health.

Notes on this clone: Germline and junction disagree at one end, which may indicate a read error. The V gene is TRBV4-3, the J gene TRBJ2-6; D gene unclear. CDR3 size: 13 residues. Germline V lookup: CDR1 LGHNA, CDR2 YSLEER. This CDR3 is CASNQPGANVLTF. Written as DNA, the CDR3 is TGCGCCAGCAACCAACCTGGGGCCAACGTCCTGACTTTC.

J is TRBJ1-1 and V is TRBV7-2; D might be TRBD1 (6 bases). This CDR3 is 15 amino acids long. The ends were cut back, 3 bases at V and 1 base at J, with 12 bases in the middle. Per germline, CDR1 SGHTA and CDR2 FQGNSA. DNA for the CDR3: TGTGCCAGCAGCTTGGGGGGCTCCTGGAACACTGAAGCTTTCTTT. Its protein is CASSLGGSWNTEAFF.

The genes are TRBV7-9 and TRBJ1-1; D unresolved. With 3 bases removed from V and 6 bases from J, the gap between germline ends came to 5 bases. The CDR3 consists of 11 residues. CDR1 and CDR2 from the germline V gene are SEHNR and FQNEAQ (reference sequence). CDR3 in amino acids: CASSFASEAFF. The CDR3 coding sequence is TGTGCCAGCAGCTTCGCCTCTGAAGCTTTCTTT.

The sample holds many counts of this clone. The genes are TRBV5-6 and TRBJ1-2; 7 bases are a match to TRBD1. Germline CDR1 SGHDT, CDR2 YYEEEE. The CDR3 spans 15 residues. V trimming: 4 bases; J trimming: 1 base; junction bases outside the gene matches: 7. CDR3 nucleotide sequence: TGTGCCAGCAGCCCCCCAGGGGGAATTAACTATGGCTACACCTTC. Protein: CASSPPGGINYGYTF.

The V call is TRBV7-3, the J call TRBJ2-5; weak D call: TRBD2 (7 bases). The CDR3 length is 14 residues. V lost 0 bases and J 8 bases, leaving 13 bases between the germline ends. In germline, CDR1 is SGHTA, CDR2 FQGTGA. The DNA for the CDR3 is TGTGCCAGCAGCTTAACCGACGGGGGGCGCACCCAGTACTTC. Its protein product is CASSLTDGGRTQYF.

V gene TRBV28 combines with J gene TRBJ2-5; D call uncertain. From germline, CDR1 is MDHEN and CDR2 SYDVKM. There are 15 residues in the CDR3. Trimming took 5 bases from V and 1 from J, leaving 14 bases between them. The CDR3 nucleotides read TGTGCCAGCAGTCCGCGTGGCCGAGGCCAAGAGACCCAGTACTTC. It specifies CASSPRGRGQETQYF.

This clone was observed once. The rearrangement joins TRBV5-4 to TRBJ2-5, with D possibly TRBD2 on 7 matching bases. The CDR3 totals 14 residues. Germline V gene lookup returns CDR1 SGHNT and CDR2 YYREEE (reference sequence). V shed 1 base and J shed 5 bases, with 12 bases lying between them. CDR3 sequence reads: CASSLRGGVETQYF. In nucleotides, the CDR3 is TGTGCCAGCAGCTTGAGGGGGGGAGTCGAGACCCAGTACTTC.

The CDR3: CASSLRSGVNQPQHF. The CDR3 nucleotides read TGTGCCAGCAGCTTACGTTCAGGGGTGAATCAGCCCCAGCATTTT. The chain joins TRBV7-2 to TRBJ1-5, with D possibly TRBD1 on 6 matching bases. V shed 2 bases and J shed 4 bases, with 12 bases lying between them. Germline values: CDR1 SGHTA, CDR2 FQGNSA. The CDR3 has 15 amino acids.

This clone was counted once. This chain links TRBV19 with TRBJ1-2, with D perhaps matching TRBD1 (5 bases). The CDR3 has 16 amino acids. The germline V gene has CDR1 LNHDA and CDR2 SQIVND (reference sequence). Trimming left V 4 bases short and J 5 bases short, with 20 bases between. This CDR3 reads CASSSARGFNRYGYTF. The CDR3 DNA reads as TGTGCCAGTAGTAGTGCCCGGGGCTTCAACCGATATGGCTACACCTTC.

The rearrangement uses TRBV5-6 and TRBJ2-7, with 11 bases that match TRBD2. The CDR3 is 17 amino acids. Trimming cost V 3 bases and J 7 bases; bases outside gene matches: 15. Germline V gene lookup returns CDR1 SGHDT and CDR2 YYEEEE. The CDR3 loop reads CASSSRLLAGGPQEQYF. Written as DNA, the CDR3 is TGTGCCAGCAGCTCGCGCCTTTTAGCGGGGGGGCCTCAAGAGCAGTACTTC.

The chain has TRBV10-3 and TRBJ2-2; a weak D match, TRBD2 (5 bases). The CDR3 has 17 residues. V lost 0 bases and J lost 8, with 19 bases in between. Germline CDR1 reads ENHRY; CDR2 reads SYGVKD. CDR3 nucleotides: TGTGCCATCAGTGAGTCCCCTGGGAGTTATTCGGCAGGGGAGCTGTTTTTT. Amino acid sequence: CAISESPGSYSAGELFF.